The source of this T cell receptor beta chain is a study of T cell changes during pregnancy in multiple sclerosis. The CDR3 has 14 amino acids. The germline CDR1 and CDR2 sequences are MNHEY and SMNVEV (reference sequence). V lost 3 bases to trimming and J lost 2 bases, with 10 bases between them. Clones were sequenced by immunoSEQ multiplex PCR, and TCRdb holds only the in-frame ones, with some missing. The sample has some 40,000 clones, around 92% seen once; the top ten hold under 30%. This sequence was found in a female donor with multiple sclerosis, enrolled in a pregnancy study. The sample in question was CD8+ T cells from peripheral blood mononuclear cells, obtained before pregnancy. This chain connects TRBV27 to TRBJ1-2; D gene uncertain. CDR3 region: CASSLLGENYGYTF. DNA for the CDR3: TGTGCCAGCAGTTTGTTGGGCGAGAACTATGGCTACACCTTC.